What follows are 8 T cell receptor beta chains derived from one specimen sequenced in a study of T-cell memory formation after mild COVID-19 (TCRdb year 2021). Library generation was performed with 5' RACE. The run used an Illumina NovaSeq 6000. TCRdb trimmed public reads at Q25 via fastp, called clones via MiXCR and kept in-frame beta chains. When rows share a CDR3 protein, they turn into one entry using the most common DNA and genes. Recorded for this sample are 110,000 to 150,000 distinct CDR3 sequences; 11% to 15% of them occurred a single time. Clones ranked in the top ten supply 25% to 30% of the sample. Sequenced material: PBMCs or a T cell subset sorted from them (not recorded which). The receptors stem from an adult woman who had mild COVID-19 (a few samples of this study predate the infection). The sample titles of this study are shuffled in the database, so cell type and time point are left out; the donor was told from shared clones.

This clonotype was found many times. Mismatch with germline at one junction end may stem from a read error. V gene TRBV12-3 or TRBV12-4 combines with J gene TRBJ1-1; D not certain. The length of the CDR3 is 12 residues. The CDR3 sequence: CASSLSGAEAFF. The DNA for the CDR3 is TGCGCCAGCAGCTTGTCGGGAGCTGAAGCTTTCTTT.

In this sample, this clonotype turned up a few times. The chain employs TRBV28 and TRBJ2-7; TRBD2 is a possible D gene (5 bases). CDR1 MDHEN and CDR2 SYDVKM come from the germline V gene. The length of the CDR3 is 15 residues. The ends were cut back, 3 bases at V and 2 bases at J, with 14 bases in the middle. For the CDR3, the DNA is TGTGCCAGCAGTTTGGGCCTAGCCTTGACCTACGAGCAGTACTTC. Protein product: CASSLGLALTYEQYF.

The chain combines TRBV12-3 or TRBV12-4 with TRBJ2-5; 10 bases fit TRBD2. V lost 3 bases to trimming and J lost 1 base; unmatched junction nucleotides: 14. This CDR3 has 19 amino acids. The CDR3 spells CASSLPLFGASGGQETQYF. CDR3 nucleotides: TGTGCCAGCAGTTTGCCTCTCTTCGGGGCTAGCGGGGGCCAAGAGACCCAGTACTTC.

This clonotype appeared a few times. V is TRBV4-3 and J is TRBJ2-1; maybe TRBD1 (5 bases). The germline gives CDR1 LGHNA, CDR2 YSLEER. The CDR3 consists of 13 residues. Trimming removed 0 bases at V and 9 bases at J, with 9 bases between. The CDR3 region has the DNA TGCGCCAGCAGCCAAGATCAAGGGGCTGAGCAGTTCTTC. It codes for CASSQDQGAEQFF.

This clonotype has just a few counts. The chain is built from TRBV4-1 and TRBJ2-7; D might be TRBD2 (5 bases). Trimming took 0 bases from V and 7 from J, leaving 16 bases between them. CDR1 and CDR2 (germline): MGHRA, YSYEKL. The CDR3 is 15 residues long. This chain's CDR3 is CASSQEEEAGLEQYF. The CDR3 nucleotides read TGCGCCAGCAGCCAAGAAGAGGAGGCAGGCCTTGAGCAGTACTTC.

This clonotype was seen only a few times. This chain links TRBV20-1 with TRBJ1-1; unclear D gene. Germline-derived CDR1 and CDR2 are DFQATT and SNEGSKA (reference sequence). V was shortened by 0 bases and J by 0 bases, with 8 bases between the two germline ends. This CDR3 has 14 amino acids. The CDR3 here is CSARDRRMNTEAFF. CDR3 nucleotide sequence: TGCAGTGCTAGAGATAGGCGGATGAACACTGAAGCTTTCTTT.

This clonotype was picked up a small number of times. The DNA for the CDR3 is TGTGCCAGCAGTGAAGGGGACATCGGTTCACCCCTCCACTTT. Translating it yields CASSEGDIGSPLHF. This chain connects TRBV2 to TRBJ1-6, with D tentatively TRBD1 (6 bases). This CDR3 has 14 amino acids. Germline V lookup: CDR1 SNHLY, CDR2 FYNNEI. Deletions cut 1 base from V and 9 bases from J, with 10 bases between.

This chain connects TRBV7-9 to TRBJ2-7; D ambiguous. The CDR3 covers 12 residues. With 1 base removed from V and 9 bases from J, the gap between germline ends came to 10 bases. Germline loops: CDR1 SEHNR, CDR2 FQNEAQ (reference sequence). This CDR3 is CASSLGPDVQYF. In nucleotides, the CDR3 is TGTGCCAGCAGCTTAGGACCAGATGTGCAGTACTTC. Looking up the rest from reference TRBV7-9 and TRBJ2-7 gives the full variable domain: DTGVSQNPRHKITKRGQNVTFRCDPISEHNRLYWYRQTLGQGPEFLTYFQNEAQLEKSRLLSDRFSAERPKGSFSTLEIQRTEQGDSAMYLCASSLGPDVQYFGPGTRLTVT.